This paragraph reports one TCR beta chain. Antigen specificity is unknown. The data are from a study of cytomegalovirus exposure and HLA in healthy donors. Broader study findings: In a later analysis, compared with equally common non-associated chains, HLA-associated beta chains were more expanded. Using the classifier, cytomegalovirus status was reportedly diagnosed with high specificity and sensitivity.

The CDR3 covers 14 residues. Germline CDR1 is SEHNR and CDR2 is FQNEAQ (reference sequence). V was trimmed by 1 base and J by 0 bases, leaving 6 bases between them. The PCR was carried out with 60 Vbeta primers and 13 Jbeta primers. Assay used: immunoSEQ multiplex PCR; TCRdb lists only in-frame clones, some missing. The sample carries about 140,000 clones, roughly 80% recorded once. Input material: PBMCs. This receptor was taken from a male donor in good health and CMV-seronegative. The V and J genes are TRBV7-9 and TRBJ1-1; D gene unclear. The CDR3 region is CASSLELLNTEAFF. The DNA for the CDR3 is TGTGCCAGCAGCTTAGAGCTGCTGAACACTGAAGCTTTCTTT. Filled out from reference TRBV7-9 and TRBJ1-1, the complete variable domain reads DTGVSQNPRHKITKRGQNVTFRCDPISEHNRLYWYRQTLGQGPEFLTYFQNEAQLEKSRLLSDRFSAERPKGSFSTLEIQRTEQGDSAMYLCASSLELLNTEAFFGQGTRLTVV.